Listed below are T cell receptor beta chains from one sample, sequenced in a study of chemoradiotherapy in HPV16-positive cancers. Clones were read by immunoSEQ multiplex PCR, and TCRdb kept only the in-frame ones, dropping some. The repertoire includes under 20,000 clones, roughly 73% of them detected once, and under 1.5% sits in the top ten. The sample was taken from a patient who underwent chemoradiotherapy. The receptors were sampled from a human donor with HPV-associated anogenital cancer. The CDR3 runs from the conserved cysteine through the conserved F or W. A D gene is named only where the DNA matches it firmly. Only part of the rows carry a size: once, few, many, or a class if the clone is expanded.

>.|.|TRBV6-1|TRBJ2-7
TGTGCCAGCAGTTCCTCAACCTACGAGCAGTACTTC
CASSSSTYEQYF
>TRBD1|once|TRBV5-1|TRBJ2-7
TGCGCCAGCAGCTTCGGGACAGGTAGCGAGCAGTACTTC
CASSFGTGSEQYF
>.|once|TRBV19|TRBJ1-4
TGTGCCAGTAGTATAGCGGGACTTTATGAAAAACTGTTTTTT
CASSIAGLYEKLFF
>.|.|TRBV9|TRBJ1-1
TGTGCCAGCAGCGGGACAGCCCAGGGGACTGAAGCTTTCTTT
CASSGTAQGTEAFF
>.|.|TRBV7-2|TRBJ2-1
TGTGCCAGCAGCTCCTCGAGGGACAATGAGCAGTTCTTC
CASSSSRDNEQFF
>TRBD2|.|TRBV10-3|TRBJ2-5
TGTGCCACCCGGAGGCTAGCGGGGGCCGAGACCCAGTACTTC
CATRRLAGAETQYF
>TRBD1|.|TRBV11-2|TRBJ1-6
TGTGCCAGCAGCTTAGTCGTCACAGGGGGGGGGTCCAATTCACCCCTCCACTTT
CASSLVVTGGGSNSPLHF
>TRBD2|few|TRBV29-1|TRBJ2-3
TGCAGCTTAAAGGGAGGGAGCACAGATACGCAGTATTTT
CSLKGGSTDTQYF
>.|few|TRBV7-2|TRBJ2-5
TGTGCCAGCAGCCCAGGAGAGACCCAGTACTTC
CASSPGETQYF
>.|.|TRBV5-6|TRBJ1-2
TGTGCCAGCAGCCCTAGGGATCGCCCTAACTATGGCTACACCTTC
CASSPRDRPNYGYTF
>.|.|TRBV4-3|TRBJ2-1
TGCGCCAGCAGCCAAAGCCTGAGCGGTTTAGGGCAGTTCTTC
CASSQSLSGLGQFF
>.|.|TRBV7-2|TRBJ1-5
TGTGCCAGCAGCTTAAATGCCTGGGGCTATAGCAATCAGCCCCAGCATTTT
CASSLNAWGYSNQPQHF
>.|few|TRBV2|TRBJ2-5
TGTGCCAGCACCTTCTTCCCCGGAGAGACCCAGTACTTC
CASTFFPGETQYF
>TRBD2|.|TRBV14|TRBJ2-3
TGTGCCAGCAGCCAAGTTAGCGGGGGGGTACCGTATTTT
CASSQVSGGVPYF
>.|.|TRBV30|TRBJ2-2
TGTGCCTGGAGTGGGGGCCTCAACACCGGGGAGCTGTTTTTT
CAWSGGLNTGELFF
>TRBD1|.|TRBV5-1|TRBJ1-2
TGCGCCAGCAGCTTGGCCATTGGGACAGGGCATGGCTACACCTTC
CASSLAIGTGHGYTF
>.|.|TRBV15|TRBJ1-2
TGTGCCACCAGCAGATCGGGACGGGAGAGCGATGGCTACACCTTC
CATSRSGRESDGYTF
>.|.|TRBV30|TRBJ1-6
TGTGCCTGGAGTGTAACGGGGCGGAATTCACCCCTCCACTTT
CAWSVTGRNSPLHF
>TRBD1|.|TRBV13|TRBJ1-2
TGTGCCAGCAGCACAAATGGACAGGGGAAATATGGCTACACCTTC
CASSTNGQGKYGYTF
>.|.|TRBV25-1|TRBJ2-6
TGTGCCAGCAGTGGATACACCCGTAGCGGGGCCAACGTCCTGACTTTC
CASSGYTRSGANVLTF
>.|.|TRBV5-6|TRBJ2-4
TGTGCCAGCAAGGTTTGGGGGGCCAAAAACATTCAGTACTTC
CASKVWGAKNIQYF
>.|.|TRBV7-9|TRBJ1-1
TGTGCCAGCAGCACCTGGGACGGTAACACTGAAGCTTTCTTT
CASSTWDGNTEAFF
>.|.|TRBV5-1|TRBJ1-4
TGCGCCAGCAGCTTGGTCGGGAGTGAAAAACTGTTTTTT
CASSLVGSEKLFF
>.|.|TRBV14|TRBJ2-1
TGTGCCAGCAGCCCCGGGGGAGATGAGCAGTTCTTC
CASSPGGDEQFF
>.|.|TRBV6-1|TRBJ1-5
TGTGCCAGCAATCCCACGGGGAGCAATCAGCCCCAGCATTTT
CASNPTGSNQPQHF
>.|.|TRBV6-7|TRBJ1-1
TGTGCCAGCAGTTGGCCGACGGCGAACACTGAAGCTTTCTTT
CASSWPTANTEAFF
>TRBD1|.|TRBV9|TRBJ2-5
TGTGCCAGCAGCCGGGGGACAGGGGAGGCCCTAGCAGAGACCCAGTACTTC
CASSRGTGEALAETQYF
>TRBD1|.|TRBV14|TRBJ1-3
TGTGCCAGCAGCCCACTCCGGGTTAACATTGTGGGGACAGATGGAAACACCATATATTTT
CASSPLRVNIVGTDGNTIYF
>.|.|TRBV4-3|TRBJ2-2
TGCGCCAGCAGCCAATCACGCTATCTTGGGGAGCTGTTTTTT
CASSQSRYLGELFF
>.|.|TRBV9|TRBJ2-1
TGTGCCAGCAGCGTAGCCGGAGAAGCGGGTGAGCAGTTCTTC
CASSVAGEAGEQFF
>TRBD1|once|TRBV7-3|TRBJ2-3
TGTGCCAGCAGCCTAAGGACAGGGTACCCCTCAGATACGCAGTATTTT
CASSLRTGYPSDTQYF
>.|.|TRBV28|TRBJ2-4
TGTGCCAGCAGCCGACCCTCCGGGACGGGGCGAATTCAGTACTTC
CASSRPSGTGRIQYF
>TRBD2|.|TRBV29-1|TRBJ2-5
TGCAGCGTTGAAGCCCGGGCCACTAGCGGGGGGCCGGGGACCCAGTACTTC
CSVEARATSGGPGTQYF
>.|.|TRBV7-8|TRBJ1-1
TGTGCCAGCAGCTTTCCGAACACTGAAGCTTTCTTT
CASSFPNTEAFF
>.|.|TRBV6-6|TRBJ2-5
TGTGCCAGCAGTAACCGGGGTCGTCAGGAGACCCAGTACTTC
CASSNRGRQETQYF
>.|.|TRBV6-1|TRBJ2-2
TGTGCCAGCAGTGAACATCCCGCGTTCTTACGAAGCACCGGGGAGCTGTTTTTT
CASSEHPAFLRSTGELFF
>TRBD2|once|TRBV5-6|TRBJ2-3
TGTGCCAGCAGCTTAGGAGCGGGGGACCACACAGATACGCAGTATTTT
CASSLGAGDHTDTQYF
>.|.|TRBV4-3|TRBJ1-5
TGCGCCAGCAGCCGGGGCGTAGGGGCGAGTCAGCCCCAGCATTTT
CASSRGVGASQPQHF
>TRBD2|.|TRBV12-5|TRBJ2-5
TGTGCTAGTGGTGGACCCGGGGGGGCCGGAGAGACCCAGTACTTC
CASGGPGGAGETQYF
>.|.|TRBV11-3|TRBJ2-2
TGTGCCAGCAGCTTAGTCCCCGGGGAGCTGTTTTTT
CASSLVPGELFF
>.|.|TRBV6-6|TRBJ1-6
TGTGCCAGCAGTTACGCGGTTGGGAGAAATAATTCACCCCTCCACTTT
CASSYAVGRNNSPLHF
>TRBD1|.|TRBV19|TRBJ1-2
TGTGCCAGTAAGACGTCCCGGGACAGGTCCGGGGGCTACACCTTC
CASKTSRDRSGGYTF
>TRBD1|few|TRBV19|TRBJ1-6
TGTGCCAGTAGTATCGAAGGACAGGCCAATTCACCCCTCCACTTT
CASSIEGQANSPLHF
>.|.|TRBV6-1|TRBJ2-1
TGTGCCAGCAGTGAATTGGAAGTTAGGAATGAGCAGTTCTTC
CASSELEVRNEQFF
>.|few|TRBV4-2|TRBJ2-2
TGTGCCAGCAGCCAAGATTCCGCCGGGGAGCTGTTTTTT
CASSQDSAGELFF
>.|.|TRBV28|TRBJ1-6
TGTGCCAGCAGGCTGAGCCTCCCGAATTCACCCCTCCACTTT
CASRLSLPNSPLHF
>.|.|TRBV19|TRBJ1-2
TGTGCCAGTAGTCCCTTACAGGGCGGTTTTGGCTACACCTTC
CASSPLQGGFGYTF
>.|.|TRBV29-1|TRBJ2-7
TGCAGCGTTGAATCGTGGCAGGGAAAGAGCAACGAGCAGTACTTC
CSVESWQGKSNEQYF
>.|.|TRBV15|TRBJ1-1
TGTGCCACCAGCAGATCCCCGTTAGCTCGACTCAACACTGAAGCTTTCTTT
CATSRSPLARLNTEAFF
>.|few|TRBV14|TRBJ1-1
TGTGCCAGCAGCCAAGAGCTTATGAAGGCTTTCTTT
CASSQELMKAFF
>TRBD1|once|TRBV5-5|TRBJ1-2
TGTGCCAGCAGACCCGGGACAGGGGTTAGCTATGGCTACACCTTC
CASRPGTGVSYGYTF
>TRBD1|.|TRBV27|TRBJ2-3
TGTGCCAGCAGTAAAAACAGGGGGCCGGCACGGGGAGCGCAGTATTTT
CASSKNRGPARGAQYF
>.|.|TRBV7-7|TRBJ2-5
TGTGCTAGCAGCTTCGGGGGAGGAGAGACCCAGTACTTC
CASSFGGGETQYF
>.|.|TRBV15|TRBJ2-3
TGTGCCACCAGCAGAGACACGAGCTATAGCACAGATACGCAGTATTTT
CATSRDTSYSTDTQYF
>TRBD2|.|TRBV14|TRBJ2-1
TGTGCCAGCAGCCGAACGGGGGGGAACAGGGCCTACAATGAGCAGTTCTTC
CASSRTGGNRAYNEQFF